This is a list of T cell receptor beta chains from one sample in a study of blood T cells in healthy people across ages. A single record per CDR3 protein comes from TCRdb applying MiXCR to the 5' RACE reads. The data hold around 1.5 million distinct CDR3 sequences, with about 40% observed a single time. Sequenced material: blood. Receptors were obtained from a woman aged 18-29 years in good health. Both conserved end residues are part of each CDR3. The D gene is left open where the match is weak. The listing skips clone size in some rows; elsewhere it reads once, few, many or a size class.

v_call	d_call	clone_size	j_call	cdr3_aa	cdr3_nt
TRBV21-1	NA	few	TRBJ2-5	CASSAWTGVQYF	TGTGCCAGCAGCGCGTGGACAGGGGTCCAGTACTTC
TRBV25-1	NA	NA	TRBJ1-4	CASTRINEKLFF	TGTGCCAGCACCAGAATCAACGAAAAACTGTTTTTT
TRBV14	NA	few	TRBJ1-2	CASSQIPGFGYTF	TGTGCCAGCAGCCAAATTCCAGGGTTCGGCTACACCTTC
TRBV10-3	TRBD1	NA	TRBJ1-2	CAISGTMTGGDGYTF	TGTGCCATCAGTGGCACTATGACAGGGGGAGACGGCTACACCTTC
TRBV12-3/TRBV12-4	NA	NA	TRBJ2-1	CASRSYEQFF	TGTGCCAGCAGATCCTATGAGCAGTTCTTC
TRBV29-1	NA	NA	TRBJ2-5	CSGGDKETQYF	TGCAGCGGGGGAGATAAAGAGACCCAGTACTTC
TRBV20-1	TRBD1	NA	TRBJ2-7	CSARVTDRGPSEQYF	TGCAGTGCTAGGGTCACAGACAGGGGACCTAGCGAGCAGTACTTC
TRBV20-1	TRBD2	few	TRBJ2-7	CSARSGLAGPNEQYF	TGCAGTGCTAGATCGGGACTAGCTGGCCCCAATGAGCAGTACTTC
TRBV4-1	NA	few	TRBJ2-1	CASSQAIEGGEQFF	TGCGCCAGCAGCCAAGCTATAGAAGGGGGGGAGCAGTTCTTC
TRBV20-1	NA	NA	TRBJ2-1	CSVMLWGNEQFF	TGCAGTGTTATGTTATGGGGCAATGAGCAGTTCTTC
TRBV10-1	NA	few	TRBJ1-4	CASSEGRLATNEKLFF	TGCGCCAGCAGTGAAGGCAGACTTGCAACTAATGAAAAACTGTTTTTT
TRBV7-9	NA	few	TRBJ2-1	CASSPASLGANEQFF	TGTGCCAGCAGCCCGGCTAGCTTGGGGGCCAATGAGCAGTTCTTC
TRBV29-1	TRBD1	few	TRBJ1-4	CSVEERGPLYHEKLFF	TGCAGCGTTGAAGAGAGGGGGCCCCTTTACCATGAAAAACTGTTTTTT
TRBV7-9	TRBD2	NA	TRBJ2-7	CASSKASGSSEQYF	TGTGCCAGCAGCAAAGCTAGCGGGAGCAGCGAGCAGTACTTC
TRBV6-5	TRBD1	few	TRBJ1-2	CASTTTGTDNYGYTF	TGTGCCAGCACCACAACCGGGACAGATAACTATGGCTACACCTTC
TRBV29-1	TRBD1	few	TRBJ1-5	CSVEDRQGVFNQPQHF	TGCAGCGTTGAAGACAGACAGGGCGTTTTCAATCAGCCCCAGCATTTT
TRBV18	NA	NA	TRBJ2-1	CASSPGSYHNEQFF	TGTGCCAGCTCACCAGGGAGTTACCACAATGAGCAGTTCTTC
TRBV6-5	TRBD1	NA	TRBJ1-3	CASSYGTGSGNTIYF	TGTGCCAGCAGTTACGGGACAGGCTCTGGAAACACCATATATTTT
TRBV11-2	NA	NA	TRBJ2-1	CASSLGPLGGPWNEQFF	TGTGCCAGCAGCTTAGGTCCCCTCGGGGGCCCTTGGAATGAGCAGTTCTTC
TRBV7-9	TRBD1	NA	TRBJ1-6	CASSQMTGVYSPLHF	TGTGCCAGCAGCCAGATGACAGGGGTCTATTCACCCCTCCACTTT
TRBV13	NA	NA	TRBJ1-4	CASKTGPSNEKLFF	TGTGCCAGCAAGACGGGACCTTCTAATGAAAAACTGTTTTTT
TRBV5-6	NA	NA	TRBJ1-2	CASSSGGPTGGYTF	TGTGCCAGCAGCTCTGGCGGTCCGACGGGGGGCTACACCTTC
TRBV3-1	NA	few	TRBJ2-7	CASSPRWQGPYEQYF	TGTGCCAGCAGCCCCAGGTGGCAGGGTCCCTACGAGCAGTACTTC
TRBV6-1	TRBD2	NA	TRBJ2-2	CASSPRGRLPEIESGELFF	TGTGCCAGCAGTCCCCGCGGGAGACTACCCGAAATCGAGTCCGGGGAGCTGTTTTTT
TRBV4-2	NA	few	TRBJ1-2	CASSQDGARRGYTF	TGTGCCAGCAGCCAAGATGGGGCGCGGCGGGGCTACACCTTC
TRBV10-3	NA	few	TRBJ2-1	CAISESHTGIDNEQFF	TGTGCCATCAGTGAGTCGCATACAGGGATCGACAATGAGCAGTTCTTC
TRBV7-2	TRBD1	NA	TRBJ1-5	CASSLQGEGGPQHF	TGTGCCAGCAGCTTACAGGGGGAGGGGGGGCCCCAGCATTTT
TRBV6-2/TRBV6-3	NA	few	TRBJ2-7	CASSYSAGQLGEQYF	TGTGCCAGCAGTTACTCGGCGGGACAACTCGGCGAGCAGTACTTC
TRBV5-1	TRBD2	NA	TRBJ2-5	CASSPTLAVGETQYF	TGCGCCAGCAGCCCAACCCTAGCGGTCGGAGAGACCCAGTACTTC
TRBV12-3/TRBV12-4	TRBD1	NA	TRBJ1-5	CASSLDGRGVWSNQPQHF	TGTGCCAGCAGTTTAGACGGCAGGGGGGTTTGGAGCAATCAGCCCCAGCATTTT
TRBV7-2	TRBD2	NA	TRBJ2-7	CASSPKTKYSGALSYEQYF	TGTGCCAGCAGCCCGAAGACCAAGTATAGCGGGGCCCTCTCCTACGAGCAGTACTTC
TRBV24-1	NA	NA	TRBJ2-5	CATSDSGWETQYF	TGTGCCACCAGTGATTCAGGGTGGGAGACCCAGTACTTC
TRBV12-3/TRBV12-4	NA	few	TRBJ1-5	CASSAGWPQHF	TGTGCCAGCAGTGCCGGATGGCCCCAGCATTTT
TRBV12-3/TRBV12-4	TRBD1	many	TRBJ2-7	CASSSTGGEQYF	TGTGCCAGCAGTTCGACAGGGGGCGAGCAGTACTTC
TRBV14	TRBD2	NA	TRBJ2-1	CASSQGRLATSEQFF	TGTGCCAGCAGCCAAGGGAGACTAGCGACATCGGAGCAGTTCTTC
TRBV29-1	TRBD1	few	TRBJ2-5	CSAKGPDRAQETQYF	TGCAGCGCCAAGGGCCCGGACAGGGCCCAAGAGACCCAGTACTTC
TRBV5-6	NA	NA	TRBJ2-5	CASSLRDRYQETQYF	TGTGCCAGCAGCTTGCGCGACAGGTACCAAGAGACCCAGTACTTC
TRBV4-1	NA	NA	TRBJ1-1	CASSQVGQIMNTEAFF	TGCGCCAGCAGCCAGGTTGGACAGATTATGAACACTGAAGCTTTCTTT
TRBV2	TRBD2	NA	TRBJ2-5	CASSDSGTKETQYF	TGTGCCAGCAGTGATAGCGGGACCAAAGAGACCCAGTACTTC
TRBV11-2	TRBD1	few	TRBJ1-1	CASSPGRRTGNTEAFF	TGTGCCAGCAGCCCTGGCCGGAGGACAGGGAACACTGAAGCTTTCTTT
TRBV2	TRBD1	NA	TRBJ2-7	CASSDRVLYEQYF	TGTGCCAGCAGCGACAGGGTGCTCTACGAGCAGTACTTC
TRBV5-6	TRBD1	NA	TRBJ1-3	CASSRWTGSGNTIYF	TGTGCCAGCAGCCGCTGGACAGGGTCTGGAAACACCATATATTTT
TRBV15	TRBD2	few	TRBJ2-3	CATSRVKREASDTQYF	TGTGCCACCAGCAGAGTAAAGCGGGAGGCCTCAGATACGCAGTATTTT
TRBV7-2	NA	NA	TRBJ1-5	CASSPITGSSQPQHF	TGTGCCAGCAGCCCGATAACAGGGTCCAGTCAGCCCCAGCATTTT
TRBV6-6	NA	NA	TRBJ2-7	CASSYQSFGSEQYF	TGTGCCAGCAGTTACCAGAGTTTCGGCAGCGAGCAGTACTTC
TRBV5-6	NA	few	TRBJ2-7	CASSFEAAGSDYEQYF	TGTGCCAGCAGCTTCGAGGCGGCGGGGTCCGACTACGAGCAGTACTTC
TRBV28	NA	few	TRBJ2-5	CASTSQDYQETQYF	TGTGCCAGCACGTCGCAGGATTACCAAGAGACCCAGTACTTC
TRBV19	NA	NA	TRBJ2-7	CASSISFGGNEQYF	TGTGCCAGTAGTATTTCGTTTGGGGGAAACGAGCAGTACTTC
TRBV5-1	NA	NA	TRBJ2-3	CASSPDERGTDTQYF	TGCGCCAGCAGCCCGGACGAGCGGGGCACAGATACGCAGTATTTT
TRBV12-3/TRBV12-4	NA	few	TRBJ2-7	CASTPGQFYEQYF	TGTGCCAGCACCCCGGGTCAGTTCTACGAGCAGTACTTC
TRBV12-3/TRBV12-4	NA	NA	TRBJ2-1	CASSFYKSYNEQFF	TGTGCCAGCAGTTTTTACAAAAGCTACAATGAGCAGTTCTTC